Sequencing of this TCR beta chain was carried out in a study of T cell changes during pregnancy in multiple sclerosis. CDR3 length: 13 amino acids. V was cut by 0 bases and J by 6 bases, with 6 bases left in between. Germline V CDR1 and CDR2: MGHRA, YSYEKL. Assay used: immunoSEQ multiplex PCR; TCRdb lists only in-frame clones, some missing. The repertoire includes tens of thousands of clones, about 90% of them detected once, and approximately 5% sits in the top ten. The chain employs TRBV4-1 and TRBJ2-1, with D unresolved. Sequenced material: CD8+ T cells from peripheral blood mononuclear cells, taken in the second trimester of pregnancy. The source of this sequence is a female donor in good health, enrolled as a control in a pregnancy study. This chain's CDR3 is CASSQESFNEQFF. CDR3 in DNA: TGCGCCAGCAGCCAAGAATCGTTCAATGAGCAGTTCTTC.